This TCR beta chain is from a study of cytomegalovirus exposure and HLA in healthy donors. PCR employed 60 Vbeta and 13 Jbeta primers. TCRdb's copy holds only in-frame clones and misses some; the assay was immunoSEQ multiplex PCR. This sample's clone table lists 20,000 to 25,000 clones. The study sampled nominally healthy donors, though unrecorded immune exposures were likely. V lost 7 bases and J 2 bases, leaving 10 bases between the germline ends. From germline, CDR1 is SGHRS and CDR2 YFSETQ. This CDR3 has 13 amino acids. This TCR was recovered from a man between 60 and 75 years old in good health and CMV-seropositive. V and J are TRBV5-1 and TRBJ2-1; D is possibly TRBD2 (6 bases). The sample consisted of PBMCs. CDR3 loop: CASRDSTYNEQFF. The CDR3 DNA follows: TGCGCCAGCCGGGACTCCACCTACAATGAGCAGTTCTTC.